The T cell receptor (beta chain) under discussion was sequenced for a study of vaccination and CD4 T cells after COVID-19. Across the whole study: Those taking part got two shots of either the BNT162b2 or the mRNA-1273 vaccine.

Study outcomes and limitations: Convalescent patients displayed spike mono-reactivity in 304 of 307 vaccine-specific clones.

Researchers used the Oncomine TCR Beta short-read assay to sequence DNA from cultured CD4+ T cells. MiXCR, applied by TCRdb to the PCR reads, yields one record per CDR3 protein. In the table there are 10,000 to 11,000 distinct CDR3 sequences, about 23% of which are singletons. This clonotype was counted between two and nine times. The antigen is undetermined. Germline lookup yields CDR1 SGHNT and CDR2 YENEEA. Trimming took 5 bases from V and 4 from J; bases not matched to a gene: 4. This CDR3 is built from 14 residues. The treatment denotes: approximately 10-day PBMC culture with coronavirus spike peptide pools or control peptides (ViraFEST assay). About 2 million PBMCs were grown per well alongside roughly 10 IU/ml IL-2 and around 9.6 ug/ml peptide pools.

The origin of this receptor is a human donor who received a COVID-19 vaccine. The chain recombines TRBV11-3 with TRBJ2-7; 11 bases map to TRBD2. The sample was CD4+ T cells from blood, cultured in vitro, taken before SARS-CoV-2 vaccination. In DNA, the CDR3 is TGTGCCAGCAGCCTACTAGCGGGGGCTTACGAGCAGTACTTC. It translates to CASSLLAGAYEQYF.